This T cell receptor (beta chain) was sequenced in a study of identifying expanded T cells in peripheral blood. Findings and caveats of the study: Differentially abundant clones: about 1.3 between replicates, about 15 at about 13 days, around 19 at four. Variance in clone template counts between approximately 2-week samples significantly increased with total template count across all healthy donors.

As regards this clone: Its antigen remains unknown.

This CDR3 is 15 amino acids long. The germline CDR1 and CDR2 sequences are SEHNR and FQNEAQ (reference sequence). Deletions cut 5 bases from V and 2 bases from J, with 14 bases between. The assay was immunoSEQ multiplex PCR, and TCRdb's table has in-frame clones only and misses some. The sample shows 90,000 to 120,000 clones, approximately 90% of them seen only once. No infections or other immune events were documented during collection. This TCR came from a person aged 18-69 years in good health. Sequencing was done on a sample of blood. The rearrangement joins TRBV7-9 to TRBJ2-3, with D perhaps TRBD1 or TRBD2 (5 bases each). The CDR3 region has the DNA TGTGCCAGCAGCCGGGGCGGCGGCACCACAGATACGCAGTATTTT. Protein: CASSRGGGTTDTQYF.